This T cell receptor beta chain was sequenced in a study of shared clonotypes between healthy human individuals. Study-level findings and limits: Clonotype sharing levels among donors were expected to vary with sequencing depth. Relative to their counterparts shared across all four donors, non-shared clonotypes exhibited diminished generation probabilities.

Donors were Caucasian adults residing in Nashville, Tennessee, USA. Sequencing used immunoSEQ multiplex PCR; TCRdb keeps in-frame clones, though not all of them. The sample carries some 2,500,000 clones, 93% recorded once. This clone was observed a single time. Its antigen is not known. The germline V and J ends were trimmed by 6 bases and 4 bases, with 6 bases remaining between them. The length of the CDR3 is 12 residues. Germline V gene lookup returns CDR1 MDHEN and CDR2 SYDVKM. The chain couples TRBV28 to TRBJ1-4; no reliable D call. The TCR comes from a young man in good health. Some clones in this sample may be carry-over from other donors' samples. The specimen was naive CD4+ T cells from PBMCs. As to subset: CD45RA+ positively selected. CDR3 sequence reads: CASRQINEKLFF. DNA of the CDR3: TGTGCCAGCAGGCAGATTAATGAAAAACTGTTTTTT. The complete variable domain, with remaining parts taken from reference TRBV28 and TRBJ1-4, reads DVKVTQSSRYLVKRTGEKVFLECVQDMDHENMFWYRQDPGLGLRLIYFSYDVKMKEKGDIPEGYSVSREKKERFSLILESASTNQTSMYLCASRQINEKLFFGSGTQLSVL.